Following are 11 T cell receptor beta chains from one sample sequenced in a study of blood T cell repertoires in COVID-19. The data were produced by immunoSEQ multiplex PCR, yet TCRdb's version contains in-frame clones alone and is incomplete. This sample yields about 250,000 clones, of which roughly nine tenths are seen a single time; just under 6.5% belongs to the top ten. Sample: PBMCs or T cells enriched from blood (not recorded which). The receptor source for this set is a woman in her 30s with acute COVID-19.

This clone was counted a few times. V usage is TRBV18 and J usage is TRBJ1-6; TRBD1 matches 7 bases. V dropped 3 bases and J dropped 9; count of bases not matched to a gene: 2. Germline CDR1 KGHSH, CDR2 LQKENI. CDR3 length equals 13 residues. The CDR3, as DNA: TGTGCCAGCTCACCTGACAGGGTTTCACCCCTCCACTTT. It encodes CASSPDRVSPLHF.

The J gene is TRBJ2-3, the V gene TRBV7-8, with 7 positions matching TRBD2. This CDR3 contains 14 residues. Trimming at V came to 5 bases and at J to 2 bases, leaving 4 bases not matched to a gene. Germline assignment: CDR1 SGHVS and CDR2 FQNEAQ. CDR3 loop: CASSRDYPTDTQYF. The CDR3, as DNA: TGTGCCAGCAGCCGGGACTACCCCACAGATACGCAGTATTTT.

The chain is built from TRBV15 and TRBJ1-4; D gene unclear. The CDR3 runs 14 residues. Trimming took off 0 bases at V and 8 bases at J, with 10 bases between the two ends. In germline, CDR1 is LNHNV, CDR2 YYDKDF (reference sequence). CDR3 DNA sequence: TGTGCCACCAGCAGAGATACATCGGGGGAAAAACTGTTTTTT. Its translation: CATSRDTSGEKLFF. Complete variable domain (other parts from reference TRBV15 and TRBJ1-4): DAMVIQNPRYQVTQFGKPVTLSCSQTLNHNVMYWYQQKSSQAPKLLFHYYDKDFNNEADTPDNFQSRRPNTSFCFLDIRSPGLGDTAMYLCATSRDTSGEKLFFGSGTQLSVL.

This chain links TRBV7-3 with TRBJ1-1; D unresolved. CDR1 and CDR2 (germline): SGHTA, FQGTGA. Trimming removed 5 bases from V and 0 bases from J, with 7 bases in between. There are 13 residues in the CDR3. The CDR3 reads CASSLYMNTEAFF. The DNA of the CDR3 is TGTGCCAGCAGCCTTTATATGAACACTGAAGCTTTCTTT.

The genes are TRBV5-8 and TRBJ1-4; D unresolved. The V end was cut by 1 base, the J end by 6 bases, with 13 bases between. Germline V gene data show CDR1 as SGHTS and CDR2 as YDEGEE. The CDR3 spans 15 residues. The CDR3 protein is CASSLRRERYEKLFF. The CDR3 DNA reads as TGTGCCAGCAGCTTGCGGAGGGAACGATATGAAAAACTGTTTTTT.

V usage is TRBV12-5 and J usage is TRBJ2-1; D gene uncertain. Germline V gives CDR1 LGHNT, CDR2 FRNRAP. V gave up 1 base and J gave up 0 bases, with 7 bases separating them. CDR3 length: 15 amino acids. The CDR3, as DNA: TGTGCTAGTGGTTTGGAGGAGAGCTCCTACAATGAGCAGTTCTTC. This codes for CASGLEESSYNEQFF.

The chain couples TRBV5-1 to TRBJ2-1; TRBD1 agrees at 7 bases. The CDR3 sequence is 15 residues long. From germline, CDR1 is SGHRS and CDR2 YFSETQ. V dropped 0 bases and J dropped 7; count of bases not matched to a gene: 7. The DNA of the CDR3 is TGCGCCAGCAGCTTGGCCATACAGGGGAGAAATGAGCAGTTCTTC. This encodes CASSLAIQGRNEQFF.

This sequence joins TRBV28 and TRBJ1-1, with D possibly matching TRBD1 (6 bases). This CDR3 is built from 14 residues. Germline assignment: CDR1 MDHEN and CDR2 SYDVKM. With 5 bases removed from V and 8 bases from J, the gap between germline ends came to 18 bases. CDR3 residues: CASSGHGTPEEAFF. The CDR3 coding sequence is TGTGCCAGCAGTGGGCACGGGACACCAGAAGAAGCTTTCTTT.

This clone turned up a few times. The chain combines TRBV7-9 with TRBJ1-5; TRBD1 might be the D (5 bases). The V gene's germline CDR1 is SEHNR and CDR2 FQNEAQ (reference sequence). CDR3 size: 14 residues. Trimming pared 3 bases from V and 2 bases from J, leaving 8 bases between. For the CDR3, the DNA is TGTGCCAGCAGCTTTACAGGTCGCAATCAGCCCCAGCATTTT. Amino acid sequence: CASSFTGRNQPQHF. Variable domain in full (rest from reference TRBV7-9 and TRBJ1-5): DTGVSQNPRHKITKRGQNVTFRCDPISEHNRLYWYRQTLGQGPEFLTYFQNEAQLEKSRLLSDRFSAERPKGSFSTLEIQRTEQGDSAMYLCASSFTGRNQPQHFGDGTRLSIL.

This chain uses TRBV10-3 with TRBJ2-1; D is perhaps TRBD2 (5 bases). This CDR3 has 11 residues. V lost 4 bases and J lost 12, with 10 bases in between. Germline V gene data show CDR1 as ENHRY and CDR2 as SYGVKD. CDR3 in DNA: TGTGCCATCAGTGCCGATGAGGGGCAGTTCTTC. Its protein product is CAISADEGQFF.

This chain joins TRBV11-1 and TRBJ2-3; D unclear. Trimming took off 5 bases at V and 4 bases at J, with 13 bases between the two ends. Germline CDR1 SGHAT, CDR2 FQDESV (reference sequence). This CDR3 spans 14 amino acids. The CDR3 here is CASSPRVIADTQYF. CDR3 in DNA: TGTGCCAGCAGCCCACGCGTGATTGCAGATACGCAGTATTTT.